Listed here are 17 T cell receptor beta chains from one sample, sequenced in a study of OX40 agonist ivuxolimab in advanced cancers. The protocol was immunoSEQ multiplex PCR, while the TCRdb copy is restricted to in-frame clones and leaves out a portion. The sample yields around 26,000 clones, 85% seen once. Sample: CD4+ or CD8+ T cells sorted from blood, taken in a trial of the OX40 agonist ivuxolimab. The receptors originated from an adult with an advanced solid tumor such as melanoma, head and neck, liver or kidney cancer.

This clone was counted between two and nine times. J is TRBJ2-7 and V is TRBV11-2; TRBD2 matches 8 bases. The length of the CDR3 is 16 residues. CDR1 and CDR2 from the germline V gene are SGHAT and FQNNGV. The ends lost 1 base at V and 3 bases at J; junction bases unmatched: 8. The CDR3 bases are TGTGCCAGCAGCTTAGGGCCCGGGGGGGGCCTCTACGAGCAGTACTTC. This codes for CASSLGPGGGLYEQYF.

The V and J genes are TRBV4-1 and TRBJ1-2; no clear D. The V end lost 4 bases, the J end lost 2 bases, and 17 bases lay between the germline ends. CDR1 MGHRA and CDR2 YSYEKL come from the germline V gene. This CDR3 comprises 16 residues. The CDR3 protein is CASSPAQVAVNYGYTF. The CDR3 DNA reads TGCGCCAGCAGCCCTGCACAAGTAGCAGTCAACTATGGCTACACCTTC.

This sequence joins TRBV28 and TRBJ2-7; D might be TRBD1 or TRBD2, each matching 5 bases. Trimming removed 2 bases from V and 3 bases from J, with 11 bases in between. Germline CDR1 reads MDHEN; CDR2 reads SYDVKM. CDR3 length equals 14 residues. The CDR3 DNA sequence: TGTGCCAGCAGTTTAAATCCGGGGCTCTACGAGCAGTACTTC. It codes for CASSLNPGLYEQYF.

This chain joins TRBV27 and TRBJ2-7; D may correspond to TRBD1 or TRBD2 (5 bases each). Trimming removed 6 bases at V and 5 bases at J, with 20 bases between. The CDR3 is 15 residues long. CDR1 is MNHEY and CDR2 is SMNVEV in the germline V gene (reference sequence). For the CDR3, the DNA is TGTGCCAGCAGCCTCGGGACGCTAGGGTTAAACGAGCAGTACTTC. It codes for CASSLGTLGLNEQYF.

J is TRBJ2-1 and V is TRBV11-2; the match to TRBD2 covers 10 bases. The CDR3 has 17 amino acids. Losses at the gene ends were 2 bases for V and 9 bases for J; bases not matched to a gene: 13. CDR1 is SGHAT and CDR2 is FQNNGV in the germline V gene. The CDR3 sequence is CASSLLGGAGGLGEQFF. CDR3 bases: TGTGCCAGCAGCTTATTAGGCGGAGCGGGGGGGCTGGGTGAGCAGTTCTTC.

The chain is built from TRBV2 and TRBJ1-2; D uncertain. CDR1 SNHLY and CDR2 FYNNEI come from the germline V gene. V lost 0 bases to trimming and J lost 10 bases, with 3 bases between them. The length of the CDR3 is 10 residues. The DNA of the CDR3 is TGTGCCAGCAGTGAAGCCCTCTACACCTTC. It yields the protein CASSEALYTF.

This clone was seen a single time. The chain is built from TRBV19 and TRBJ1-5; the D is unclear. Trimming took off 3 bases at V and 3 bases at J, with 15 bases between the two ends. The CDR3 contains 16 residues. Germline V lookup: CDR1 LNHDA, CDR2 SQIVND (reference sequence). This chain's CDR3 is CASSIMGYGHNQPQHF. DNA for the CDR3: TGTGCCAGTAGTATTATGGGGTATGGGCACAATCAGCCCCAGCATTTT.

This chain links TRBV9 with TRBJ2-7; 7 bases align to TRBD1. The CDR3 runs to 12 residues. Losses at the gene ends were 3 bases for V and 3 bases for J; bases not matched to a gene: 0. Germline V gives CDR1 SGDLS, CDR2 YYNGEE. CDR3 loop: CASSGQGYEQYF. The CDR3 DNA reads TGTGCCAGCAGCGGACAGGGCTACGAGCAGTACTTC. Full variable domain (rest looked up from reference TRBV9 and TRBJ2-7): DSGVTQTPKHLITATGQRVTLRCSPRSGDLSVYWYQQSLDQGLQFLIQYYNGEERAKGNILERFSAQQFPDLHSELNLSSLELGDSALYFCASSGQGYEQYFGPGTRLTVT.

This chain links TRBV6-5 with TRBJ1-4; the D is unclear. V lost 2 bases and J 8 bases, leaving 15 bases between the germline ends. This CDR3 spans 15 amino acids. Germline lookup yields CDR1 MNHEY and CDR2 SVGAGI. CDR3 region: CASSYGRPGGEKLFF. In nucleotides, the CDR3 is TGTGCCAGCAGTTACGGCAGGCCGGGAGGAGAAAAACTGTTTTTT.

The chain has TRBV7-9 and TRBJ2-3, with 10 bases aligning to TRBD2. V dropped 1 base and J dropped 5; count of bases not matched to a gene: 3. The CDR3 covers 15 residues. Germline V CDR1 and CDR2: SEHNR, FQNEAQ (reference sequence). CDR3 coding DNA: TGTGCCAGCAGCTTAGAGCGGGGGGGTAGAGATACGCAGTATTTT. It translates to CASSLERGGRDTQYF.

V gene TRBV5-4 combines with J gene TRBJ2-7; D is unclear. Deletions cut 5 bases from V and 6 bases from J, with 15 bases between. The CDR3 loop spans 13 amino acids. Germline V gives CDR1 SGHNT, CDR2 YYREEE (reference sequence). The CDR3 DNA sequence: TGTGCCAGCAGGAACCGGGCCGCCGCCGAGCAGTACTTC. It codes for CASRNRAAAEQYF.

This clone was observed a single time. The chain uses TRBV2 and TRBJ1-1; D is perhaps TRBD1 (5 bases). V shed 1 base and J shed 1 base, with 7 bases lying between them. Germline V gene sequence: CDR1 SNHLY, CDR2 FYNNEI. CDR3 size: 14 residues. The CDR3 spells CASSEVGGNTEAFF. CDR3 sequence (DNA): TGTGCCAGCAGTGAAGTTGGGGGGAACACTGAAGCTTTCTTT.

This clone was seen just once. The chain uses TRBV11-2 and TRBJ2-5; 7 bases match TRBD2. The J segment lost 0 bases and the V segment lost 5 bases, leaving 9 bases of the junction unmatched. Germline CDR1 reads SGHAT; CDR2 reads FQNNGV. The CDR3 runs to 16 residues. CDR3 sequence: CASSGSTSEYQETQYF. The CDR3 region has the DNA TGTGCCAGCAGCGGAAGCACTAGCGAGTACCAAGAGACCCAGTACTTC.

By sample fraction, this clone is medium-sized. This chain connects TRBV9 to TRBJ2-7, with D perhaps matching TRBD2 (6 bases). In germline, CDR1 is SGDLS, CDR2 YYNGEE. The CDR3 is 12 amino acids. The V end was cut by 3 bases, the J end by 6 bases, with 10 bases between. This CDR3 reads CASSAGGVEQYF. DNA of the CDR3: TGTGCCAGCAGCGCCGGGGGTGTCGAGCAGTACTTC.

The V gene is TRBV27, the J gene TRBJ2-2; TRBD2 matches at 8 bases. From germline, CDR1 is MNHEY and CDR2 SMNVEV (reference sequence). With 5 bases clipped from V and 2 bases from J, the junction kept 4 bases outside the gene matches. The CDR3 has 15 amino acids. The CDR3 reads CASSPTSGNTGELFF. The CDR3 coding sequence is TGTGCCAGCAGTCCCACTAGCGGTAACACCGGGGAGCTGTTTTTT.

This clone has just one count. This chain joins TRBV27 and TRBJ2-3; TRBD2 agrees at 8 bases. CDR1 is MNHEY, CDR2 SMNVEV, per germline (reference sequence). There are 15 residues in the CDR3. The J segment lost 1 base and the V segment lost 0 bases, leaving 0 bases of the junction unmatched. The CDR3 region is CASSLSAGGTDTQYF. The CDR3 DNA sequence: TGTGCCAGCAGTTTATCAGCGGGGGGCACAGATACGCAGTATTTT.

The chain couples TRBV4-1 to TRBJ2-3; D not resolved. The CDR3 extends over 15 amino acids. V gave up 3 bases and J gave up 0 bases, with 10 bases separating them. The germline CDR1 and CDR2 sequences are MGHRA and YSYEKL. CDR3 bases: TGCGCCAGCAGCCATTATGGCTCTAGCACAGATACGCAGTATTTT. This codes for CASSHYGSSTDTQYF.